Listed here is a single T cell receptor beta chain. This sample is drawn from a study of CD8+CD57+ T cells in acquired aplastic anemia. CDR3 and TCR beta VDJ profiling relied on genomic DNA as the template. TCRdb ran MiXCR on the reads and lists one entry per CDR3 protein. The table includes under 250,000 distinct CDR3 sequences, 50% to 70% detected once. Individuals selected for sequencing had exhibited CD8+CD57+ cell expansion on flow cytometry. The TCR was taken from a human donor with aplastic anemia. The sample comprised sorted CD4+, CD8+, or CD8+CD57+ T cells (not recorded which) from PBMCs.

The CDR3 here is CASQGYTGELFF. The CDR3 coding sequence is TGTGCCAGCCAGGGGTACACCGGGGAGCTGTTTTTT. The chain uses TRBV6-6 and TRBJ2-2; D is possibly TRBD1 (6 bases). There are 12 residues in the CDR3. The germline V gene encodes CDR1 MNHNY and CDR2 SVGAGI (reference sequence). The ends were cut back, 8 bases at V and 3 bases at J, with 7 bases in the middle.